This entry lists 14 T cell receptor beta chains sequenced from one sample in a study of blood T cell repertoires in COVID-19. TCRdb's copy holds only in-frame clones and misses some; the assay was immunoSEQ multiplex PCR. This table holds roughly 100,000 clones, roughly nine tenths found once. The specimen was peripheral blood. Source of these receptors: a woman aged 50 to 60 with COVID-19, enrolled during active disease.

This chain joins TRBV2 and TRBJ2-2; 9 bases map to TRBD2. V lost 2 bases to trimming and J lost 6 bases; unmatched junction nucleotides: 7. CDR3 length equals 16 residues. Germline lookup yields CDR1 SNHLY and CDR2 FYNNEI. The CDR3 DNA sequence: TGTGCCAGCAGTGAACGGCGCGGGGGGGCGTCCGGGGAGCTGTTTTTT. Protein: CASSERRGGASGELFF.

This clone has more than one count but fewer than ten. This chain links TRBV6-5 with TRBJ2-7, with D perhaps matching TRBD1 (7 bases). V dropped 6 bases and J dropped 4 bases, with 13 bases sitting between them. Per the germline V gene, CDR1 is MNHEY and CDR2 is SVGAGI. This CDR3 is 13 amino acids long. The CDR3 reads CASRQQGRYEQYF. The CDR3 DNA is TGTGCCAGCAGACAACAGGGGAGGTACGAGCAGTACTTC.

This clone was seen a single time. CDR3 sequence reads: CASSYVGGNTGELFF. In nucleotides, the CDR3 is TGTGCCAGCAGTTACGTGGGGGGGAACACCGGGGAGCTGTTTTTT. The gene calls are TRBV6-5 and TRBJ2-2; a weak D match, TRBD2 (6 bases). The CDR3 is made up of 15 amino acids. Deletions cut 2 bases from V and 1 base from J, with 8 bases between. Germline-derived CDR1 and CDR2 are MNHEY and SVGAGI.

The CDR3 DNA follows: TGTGCCAGCAGCCCGGGTTCCCAGCCCCAGCATTTT. It codes for CASSPGSQPQHF. J is TRBJ1-5 and V is TRBV7-9; D gene unclear. Trimming left V 5 bases short and J 7 bases short, with 9 bases between. CDR1 is SEHNR and CDR2 is FQNEAQ in the germline V gene (reference sequence). This CDR3 is built from 12 residues.

The CDR3 region has the DNA TGTGCCAGTAGTATCCTGACAGGTCGTAATGAAAAACTGTTTTTT. It encodes CASSILTGRNEKLFF. The rearrangement links TRBV19 to TRBJ1-4; D might be TRBD1 (6 bases). Trimming removed 3 bases from V and 4 bases from J, with 12 bases in between. CDR1 LNHDA and CDR2 SQIVND come from the germline V gene (reference sequence). CDR3 length: 15 residues.

The J gene is TRBJ1-5, the V gene TRBV6-1, with a possible D match to TRBD1 (5 bases). V was cut by 2 bases and J by 1 base, with 9 bases left in between. The CDR3 runs 15 residues. CDR1 is MNHNS and CDR2 is SASEGT in the germline V gene. The CDR3: CASSEQGYSNQPQHF. DNA of the CDR3: TGTGCCAGCAGTGAACAGGGTTACAGCAATCAGCCCCAGCATTTT.

This chain links TRBV5-5 with TRBJ2-3, with 8 bases that match TRBD2. In germline, CDR1 is SGHKS, CDR2 YYEKEE (reference sequence). Trimming at V came to 0 bases and at J to 2 bases, leaving 2 bases not matched to a gene. CDR3 size: 15 residues. The CDR3 nucleotides read TGTGCCAGCAGCTTGGGGACTAGCCACACAGATACGCAGTATTTT. It is translated as CASSLGTSHTDTQYF.

Points on this clone: The same CDR3 can be traced to other DNA sequences in this sample. The chain couples TRBV9 to TRBJ1-4; 10 bases fit TRBD1. The V segment lost 0 bases and the J segment 8 bases; nucleotides outside the gene matches: 4. Germline CDR1 reads SGDLS; CDR2 reads YYNGEE. This CDR3 has 15 residues. DNA for the CDR3: TGTGCCAGCAGCGTAGCGGGGACAGGGGACGAAAAACTGTTTTTT. Encoded protein: CASSVAGTGDEKLFF.

The genes are TRBV12-5 and TRBJ1-1; D possibly corresponds to TRBD1 (6 bases). Germline lookup yields CDR1 LGHNT and CDR2 FRNRAP. Trimming took 2 bases from V and 3 from J, leaving 22 bases between them. There are 18 residues in the CDR3. The CDR3 region has the DNA TGTGCTAGTGGTTTGAACCAGGGGCCCGGCCTCGCGGACACTGAAGCTTTCTTT. Encoded protein: CASGLNQGPGLADTEAFF.

The rearrangement joins TRBV27 to TRBJ2-7, with 10 bases lining up with TRBD1. Germline V gene data show CDR1 as MNHEY and CDR2 as SMNVEV (reference sequence). This CDR3 contains 16 residues. Trimming took 4 bases from V and 0 from J; bases not matched to a gene: 6. In nucleotides, the CDR3 is TGTGCCAGCAGTTCCCCGGGACAGGGGAACTCCTACGAGCAGTACTTC. Encoded protein: CASSSPGQGNSYEQYF.

The chain employs TRBV18 and TRBJ2-7; TRBD2 agrees at 8 bases. The V segment lost 2 bases and the J segment 0 bases; nucleotides outside the gene matches: 3. The CDR3 totals 15 residues. Germline CDR1 reads KGHSH; CDR2 reads LQKENI. The CDR3 region has the DNA TGTGCCAGCTCACCAGCGGGGGGTAGCTCCTACGAGCAGTACTTC. It translates to CASSPAGGSSYEQYF. Drawing the rest from reference TRBV18 and TRBJ2-7, the complete variable domain is NAGVMQNPRHLVRRRGQEARLRCSPMKGHSHVYWYRQLPEEGLKFMVYLQKENIIDESGMPKERFSAEFPKEGPSILRIQQVVRGDSAAYFCASSPAGGSSYEQYFGPGTRLTVT.

V gene TRBV18 combines with J gene TRBJ1-1; 10 bases fit TRBD1. This CDR3 spans 16 amino acids. Germline loops: CDR1 KGHSH, CDR2 LQKENI. Trimming took 0 bases from V and 3 from J; bases not matched to a gene: 4. CDR3 region: CASSPPGQGIYTEAFF. The CDR3, as DNA: TGTGCCAGCTCACCACCGGGACAGGGGATTTACACTGAAGCTTTCTTT.

The rearrangement links TRBV7-2 to TRBJ2-1; D is possibly TRBD1 (5 bases). The length of the CDR3 is 14 residues. Trimming took off 5 bases at V and 8 bases at J, with 16 bases between the two ends. Germline V CDR1 and CDR2: SGHTA, FQGNSA. CDR3 sequence (DNA): TGTGCCAGCAGCCCATTCCAGGGATATGATGAGCAGTTCTTC. It is translated as CASSPFQGYDEQFF.

This clone has more than one count but fewer than ten. The rearrangement uses TRBV7-2 and TRBJ2-3; TRBD2 matches 8 bases. The CDR3 totals 16 residues. The V gene end was trimmed by 0 bases and the J gene end by 6 bases; junction bases not matched to a gene: 8. CDR1 is SGHTA and CDR2 is FQGNSA in the germline V gene. This CDR3 reads CASSLAGSGGRDTQYF. CDR3 DNA sequence: TGTGCCAGCAGCTTAGCTGGAAGCGGGGGTCGGGATACGCAGTATTTT.